This entry is about one TCR beta chain. The data belong to a study of T cells expressing NK-cell markers. Germline values: CDR1 SQVTM, CDR2 ANQGSEA. The CDR3 is 13 residues long. Libraries used 5'RACE template switching adding universal primer site and UMIs. TCRdb derives one entry per CDR3 protein from the 5' RACE reads, leaving out DNA. The sample's table shows 150,000 or so distinct CDR3 sequences. The V gene is TRBV29-1, the J gene TRBJ1-1; TCRdb reports TRBD1, a call that lacks DNA to check it against. The sequencing input was blood T cells: a sorted CD56 or NKG2C T cell subset, CD4+ or CD8+ T cells, or bulk PBMC T cells (not recorded which). This receptor was obtained from a woman aged 45 to 65 in good health. The CDR3 sequence is CSVFTGGDTEAFF.